This entry lists 16 T cell receptor beta chains sequenced from one sample in a study of blood T cell repertoires in COVID-19. The protocol was immunoSEQ multiplex PCR, while the TCRdb copy is restricted to in-frame clones and leaves out a portion. The profile shows about 130,000 clones, more than 70% of them singletons. The sample taken for sequencing was peripheral blood. These receptors came from a woman of 80 years or more with acute or convalescent COVID-19.

The V gene is TRBV5-1, the J gene TRBJ2-6; maybe TRBD2 (5 bases). Trimming stripped 1 base from V and 0 bases from J, with 14 bases between. The CDR3 contains 18 residues. Germline V gives CDR1 SGHRS, CDR2 YFSETQ. The CDR3 DNA is TGCGCCAGCAGCTTGTCGGGGTCCCTCCGCTCTGGGGCCAACGTCCTGACTTTC. It is translated as CASSLSGSLRSGANVLTF.

This clone was seen once. The chain has TRBV7-9 and TRBJ2-3; 10 bases map to TRBD1. V lost 7 bases to trimming and J lost 5 bases; unmatched junction nucleotides: 12. CDR3 length: 16 amino acids. The germline gives CDR1 SEHNR, CDR2 FQNEAQ (reference sequence). The CDR3 DNA follows: TGTGCCAGCAAGTATTCAGGGACAGGGGATCTAGATACGCAGTATTTT. Translated, it gives CASKYSGTGDLDTQYF.

The chain recombines TRBV6-4 with TRBJ2-5; TRBD2 agrees at 8 bases. The CDR3 runs 16 residues. In germline, CDR1 is MRHNA, CDR2 SNTAGT. The ends lost 2 bases at V and 9 bases at J; junction bases unmatched: 14. The DNA for the CDR3 is TGTGCCAGCAGTGACCTAGGGCGGGGGGCCCCCATGGCCCAGTACTTC. It yields the protein CASSDLGRGAPMAQYF.

This sequence joins TRBV5-1 and TRBJ2-7, with TRBD1 matching 9 bases. This CDR3 region has 14 residues. Germline-derived CDR1 and CDR2 are SGHRS and YFSETQ. The V and J ends lost 5 bases and 2 bases, in that order; junction bases with no gene match: 5. CDR3 DNA sequence: TGCGCCAGCAGGTCCGGGACAGGGCCCTACGAGCAGTACTTC. Encoded protein: CASRSGTGPYEQYF.

The chain links TRBV5-1 to TRBJ2-1; TRBD1 might be the D (5 bases). The V gene lost 6 bases and the J gene lost 0 bases, with 7 bases spanning the gap. There are 13 residues in the CDR3. Germline V CDR1 and CDR2: SGHRS, YFSETQ. CDR3 loop: CASTDSSYNEQFF. The DNA of the CDR3 is TGCGCCAGCACCGACAGCTCCTACAATGAGCAGTTCTTC.

V and J are TRBV23-1 and TRBJ1-5; D remains ambiguous. TRBV23-1 is assigned to the ORF class and has an uncertain function. CDR3 length: 16 residues. V was cut by 3 bases and J by 5 bases, with 17 bases left in between. As DNA, the CDR3 is TGCGCCAGCAGTCAGGGTGCGGGTTACCGGGATCAGCCCCAGCATTTT. This translates into CASSQGAGYRDQPQHF.

This clone has ten or more counts. The chain links TRBV21-1 to TRBJ1-5. TRBV21-1 represents a pseudogene. The length of the CDR3 is 18 residues. CDR3 loop: CASSNEGIGYYSNQPQHF. For the CDR3, the DNA is TGTGCCAGCAGCAATGAGGGTATCGGGTATTATAGCAATCAGCCCCAGCATTTT.

The CDR3 reads CASSLNRDRKNYGYTF. The CDR3 DNA reads as TGTGCCAGCTCACTCAACCGGGACAGAAAAAACTATGGCTACACCTTC. This sequence joins TRBV18 and TRBJ1-2; TRBD1 matches 7 bases. Trimming took 4 bases from V and 2 from J; bases not matched to a gene: 10. CDR3 length: 16 residues. CDR1 is KGHSH and CDR2 is LQKENI in the germline V gene.

This chain joins TRBV5-1 and TRBJ2-7, with D unresolved. Trimming took 0 bases from V and 3 from J, leaving 10 bases between them. Germline lookup yields CDR1 SGHRS and CDR2 YFSETQ. This CDR3 has 14 residues. The CDR3 reads CASSLDARNYEQYF. The CDR3 nucleotides read TGCGCCAGCAGCTTGGACGCCAGAAACTACGAGCAGTACTTC.

The rearrangement links TRBV27 to TRBJ1-1; weak D call: TRBD1 (5 bases). The CDR3 length is 14 residues. The germline gives CDR1 MNHEY, CDR2 SMNVEV (reference sequence). V gave up 3 bases and J gave up 2 bases, with 10 bases separating them. CDR3 in amino acids: CASSLRQGNTEAFF. The DNA of the CDR3 is TGTGCCAGCAGTTTGCGTCAGGGAAACACTGAAGCTTTCTTT.

V usage is TRBV4-3 and J usage is TRBJ1-2; no definite D call. CDR1 and CDR2 from the germline V gene are LGHNA and YSLEER. This CDR3 has 15 amino acids. Trimming stripped 0 bases from V and 3 bases from J, with 11 bases between. The DNA for the CDR3 is TGCGCCAGCAGCCAAGATAGCTCAGCGGACTATGGCTACACCTTC. Translated, it gives CASSQDSSADYGYTF.

The V call is TRBV19, the J call TRBJ1-1, with a possible D match to TRBD1 (5 bases). V was trimmed by 6 bases and J by 1 base, leaving 12 bases between them. Germline values: CDR1 LNHDA, CDR2 SQIVND (reference sequence). The CDR3 is made up of 14 amino acids. The CDR3 here is CASREEGRNTEAFF. The DNA for the CDR3 is TGTGCCAGTAGAGAGGAGGGGAGGAACACTGAAGCTTTCTTT.

A single count supports this clone. The chain recombines TRBV15 with TRBJ1-5, with a tentative D call TRBD1 (5 bases). V lost 8 bases, J lost 4 bases, and 21 bases lay in between. The CDR3 covers 16 residues. Germline CDR1 reads LNHNV; CDR2 reads YYDKDF (reference sequence). The CDR3 loop is CATAPGGTGNNQPQHF. The DNA for the CDR3 is TGTGCCACCGCGCCCGGGGGAACAGGCAATAATCAGCCCCAGCATTTT.

In its sample, this clone was seen once. The gene calls are TRBV12-3 or TRBV12-4 and TRBJ2-5; D is perhaps TRBD1 (5 bases). The CDR3 is 12 amino acids. Between the trimmed V and J ends, which lost 6 bases and 1 base, there was a span of 6 bases. The CDR3: CASRRGQETQYF. The DNA for the CDR3 is TGTGCCAGCAGAAGGGGCCAAGAGACCCAGTACTTC.

The genes are TRBV5-1 and TRBJ2-5, with 7 bases that match TRBD2. The germline CDR1 and CDR2 sequences are SGHRS and YFSETQ. Trimming cost V 2 bases and J 4 bases; bases outside gene matches: 8. The CDR3 contains 15 residues. The CDR3 DNA sequence: TGCGCCAGCAGCTTCGGCGGGAGCATAGGAGAGACCCAGTACTTC. Translating it yields CASSFGGSIGETQYF.

The genes are TRBV14 and TRBJ2-5, with 7 positions matching TRBD2. V lost 3 bases and J lost 5; bases outside the gene matches: 9. CDR1 and CDR2 (germline): SGHDN, FVKESK. The CDR3 length is 15 residues. Here the CDR3 DNA reads TGTGCCAGCAGCCAGATGTTGGGGGGGAGCGAGACCCAGTACTTC. Its translation is CASSQMLGGSETQYF.